Presented here are 22 T cell receptor beta chains from one specimen sequenced in a study of blood T cell repertoires in COVID-19. Profiled with immunoSEQ multiplex PCR; TCRdb holds only in-frame clones, not every one. The sample has around 97,000 clones; around nine tenths are singletons. Input material: peripheral blood. The receptors were sampled from a woman older than 75 in a cohort sampled during active COVID-19.

This clone occurred a few times. The gene calls are TRBV7-9 and TRBJ2-7, with D perhaps TRBD1 (6 bases). The CDR3 runs 13 residues. Trimming cost V 5 bases and J 7 bases, with 15 bases left between them. Germline V gene sequence: CDR1 SEHNR, CDR2 FQNEAQ (reference sequence). CDR3 DNA: TGTGCCAGCAGCCCCGTGAGGGGGATGGAGCAGTACTTC. It encodes CASSPVRGMEQYF.

CDR3 DNA sequence: TGCGCCAGCAGCAGCGACAGGGTGGGAAACACCATATATTTT. Protein sequence: CASSSDRVGNTIYF. The J gene is TRBJ1-3, the V gene TRBV5-1; 7 nucleotides agree with TRBD1. J gave up 4 bases and V 4 bases, and 5 bases lay outside the gene matches. The length of the CDR3 is 14 residues. Germline loops: CDR1 SGHRS, CDR2 YFSETQ.

The genes are TRBV6-5 and TRBJ2-6, with no clear D. Trimming pared 6 bases from V and 0 bases from J, leaving 6 bases between. The CDR3 has 14 residues. Germline CDR1 is MNHEY and CDR2 is SVGAGI. CDR3 nucleotide sequence: TGTGCCAGCAGCCACAACTCTGGGGCCAACGTCCTGACTTTC. It codes for CASSHNSGANVLTF.

The rearrangement uses TRBV7-8 and TRBJ2-7; 10 bases are shared with TRBD2. CDR1 and CDR2 from the germline V gene are SGHVS and FQNEAQ. The CDR3 runs to 15 residues. The ends lost 4 bases at V and 2 bases at J; junction bases unmatched: 5. CDR3 sequence (DNA): TGTGCCAGCAGCTCGAGCGGGGGGGGACCCTACGAGCAGTACTTC. Translation: CASSSSGGGPYEQYF.

The gene calls are TRBV2 and TRBJ1-2, with 7 positions matching TRBD1. The V gene's germline CDR1 is SNHLY and CDR2 FYNNEI. The CDR3 contains 13 residues. V trimming: 3 bases; J trimming: 6 bases; junction bases outside the gene matches: 4. CDR3 bases: TGTGCCAGCAGTGAGCAGGGGGGACATGGCTACACCTTC. Its translation: CASSEQGGHGYTF. Full variable domain (outside the CDR3, taken from reference TRBV2 and TRBJ1-2): EPEVTQTPSHQVTQMGQEVILRCVPISNHLYFYWYRQILGQKVEFLVSFYNNEISEKSEIFDDQFSVERPDGSNFTLKIRSTKLEDSAMYFCASSEQGGHGYTFGSGTRLTVV.

This clone has just one count. Additional DNA sequences in this sample encode the identical CDR3. The rearrangement links TRBV6-1 to TRBJ2-7; 8 bases are a match to TRBD2. Germline lookup yields CDR1 MNHNS and CDR2 SASEGT. The CDR3 has 14 residues. V gave up 0 bases and J gave up 5 bases; unmatched junction bases: 3. For the CDR3, the DNA is TGTGCCAGCAGTGAAGCGGGACTAGTCAACGAGCAGTACTTC. The encoded protein is CASSEAGLVNEQYF.

The chain has TRBV5-6 and TRBJ2-3; D remains unclear. Germline V gene lookup returns CDR1 SGHDT and CDR2 YYEEEE. This CDR3 has 17 amino acids. V was pared by 2 bases and J by 2 bases, with 18 bases between. The CDR3: CASSFRSTGYDTDTQYF. In DNA form, the CDR3 reads TGTGCCAGCAGCTTCCGCAGCACCGGGTACGACACAGATACGCAGTATTTT. Supplemented by reference TRBV5-6 and TRBJ2-3, the full variable domain reads DAGVTQSPTHLIKTRGQQVTLRCSPKSGHDTVSWYQQALGQGPQFIFQYYEEEERQRGNFPDRFSGHQFPNYSSELNVNALLLGDSALYLCASSFRSTGYDTDTQYFGPGTRLTVL.

V gene TRBV28 combines with J gene TRBJ1-1; TRBD1 is a possible D gene (6 bases). V shed 6 bases and J shed 8 bases, with 16 bases lying between them. CDR1 and CDR2 from the germline V gene are MDHEN and SYDVKM. The CDR3 spans 13 residues. The CDR3 is CASRRQGQPEAFF. The CDR3 bases are TGTGCCAGCAGGAGGCAGGGGCAACCCGAAGCTTTCTTT.

The J gene is TRBJ1-5, the V gene TRBV19; 10 positions match TRBD1. V gave up 3 bases and J gave up 5 bases; unmatched junction bases: 7. This CDR3 contains 16 residues. Germline V gene data show CDR1 as LNHDA and CDR2 as SQIVND (reference sequence). In DNA, the CDR3 is TGTGCCAGTAGTATGTACTCTGGACAGGGGGATCAGCCCCAGCATTTT. Its protein product is CASSMYSGQGDQPQHF.

This rearrangement joins TRBV30 to TRBJ2-3, with 9 bases identical to TRBD2. V was pared by 7 bases and J by 6 bases, with 8 bases of the junction left unmatched. The CDR3 has 13 amino acids. Per germline, CDR1 GTSNPN and CDR2 SVGIG (reference sequence). The CDR3 loop is CASKRTSVDTQYF. The CDR3, as DNA: TGTGCCTCGAAAAGGACTAGCGTCGATACGCAGTATTTT.

This sequence joins TRBV18 and TRBJ2-5; TRBD1 matches at 9 bases. The CDR3 loop spans 16 amino acids. The ends lost 4 bases at V and 4 bases at J; junction bases unmatched: 10. From germline, CDR1 is KGHSH and CDR2 LQKENI. CDR3 bases: TGTGCCAGCTCACACCAGGGACAGGGTGGTCGAGAGACCCAGTACTTC. This sequence encodes CASSHQGQGGRETQYF.

The chain carries TRBV9 and TRBJ2-1, with D possibly being TRBD1 (6 bases). CDR3 size: 15 residues. Per germline, CDR1 SGDLS and CDR2 YYNGEE. Trimming removed 1 base from V and 4 bases from J, with 12 bases in between. CDR3 DNA: TGTGCCAGCAGCGTATTAGGGGGAGAATACAATGAGCAGTTCTTC. Translated: CASSVLGGEYNEQFF.

In its sample, this clone was seen once. The CDR3 DNA is TGTGCCAGCAGTTACCCCGGTCTGTCTGGGGCCAACGTCCTGACTTTC. This codes for CASSYPGLSGANVLTF. V and J are TRBV6-2 or TRBV6-3 and TRBJ2-6; D is uncertain. The CDR3 extends over 16 amino acids. In germline, CDR1 is MNHEY, CDR2 SVGEGT. Deletions cut 2 bases from V and 1 base from J, with 9 bases between.

The genes are TRBV10-2 and TRBJ2-7; TRBD1 aligns across 11 bases. This CDR3 spans 15 amino acids. V shed 6 bases, J shed 5 bases, and the junction held 9 bases outside the gene matches. Germline loops: CDR1 WSHSY, CDR2 SAAADI. CDR3: CASSPGQGAWDEQYF. In DNA, the CDR3 is TGCGCCAGCAGCCCAGGACAGGGGGCGTGGGACGAGCAGTACTTC.

On this clone itself: An end of the junction differs from the germline gene, which may be a read error. The chain has TRBV19 and TRBJ1-1; 8 bases match TRBD1. CDR1 is LNHDA, CDR2 SQIVND, per germline (reference sequence). The CDR3 is made up of 17 amino acids. CDR3 bases: TGTGCCAGTAGTATAGCCCGACTCACAGGGGGGAACGCTGAAGCTTTCTTT. This codes for CASSIARLTGGNAEAFF.

The chain joins TRBV21-1 to TRBJ1-4. TRBV21-1 is a recognized pseudogene. The CDR3 is made up of 10 amino acids. CDR3 loop: CASISNELFF. The DNA for the CDR3 is TGTGCCAGCATCTCTAACGAACTGTTTTTT.

V gene TRBV18 combines with J gene TRBJ2-3; 8 positions agree with TRBD1. Germline CDR1 is KGHSH and CDR2 is LQKENI. V lost 7 bases to trimming and J lost 3 bases; unmatched junction nucleotides: 15. This CDR3 spans 17 amino acids. The CDR3 loop is CASFNWGQEGLTDTQYF. DNA for the CDR3: TGTGCCAGCTTTAACTGGGGACAGGAAGGGTTGACAGATACGCAGTATTTT.

This chain joins TRBV19 and TRBJ1-6; 9 bases line up with TRBD1. The CDR3 is 17 residues long. Germline assignment: CDR1 LNHDA and CDR2 SQIVND (reference sequence). Trimming took 4 bases from V and 5 from J; bases not matched to a gene: 9. CDR3 protein: CASSTIGTGIDNSPLHF. The CDR3 nucleotides read TGTGCCAGTAGTACGATCGGGACAGGGATAGATAATTCACCCCTCCACTTT.

The J gene is TRBJ1-1, the V gene TRBV6-1; maybe TRBD1 (5 bases). V lost 3 bases and J 4 bases, leaving 12 bases between the germline ends. This CDR3 contains 14 residues. From germline, CDR1 is MNHNS and CDR2 SASEGT. The CDR3, as DNA: TGTGCCAGCAGTGAGGAGTTTCAGGGCACTGAAGCTTTCTTT. It yields the protein CASSEEFQGTEAFF.

V gene TRBV11-3 combines with J gene TRBJ2-5; D gene unclear. Between the trimmed V and J ends, which lost 3 bases and 4 bases, there was a span of 3 bases. The germline V gene has CDR1 SGHNT and CDR2 YENEEA. The CDR3 contains 11 residues. The CDR3 nucleotides are TGTGCCAGCAGCTTCGGAGAGACCCAGTACTTC. Its protein product is CASSFGETQYF.

The chain is built from TRBV28 and TRBJ1-3, with a tentative D call TRBD1 (5 bases). V lost 5 bases to trimming and J lost 0 bases, with 11 bases between them. CDR1 is MDHEN, CDR2 SYDVKM, per germline. This CDR3 has 15 amino acids. Here the CDR3 reads CASSPPRVSGNTIYF. The DNA for the CDR3 is TGTGCCAGCAGTCCCCCCAGGGTCTCTGGAAACACCATATATTTT.

The chain uses TRBV19 and TRBJ2-1; D call uncertain. Trimming left V 7 bases short and J 4 bases short, with 8 bases between. The CDR3 totals 12 residues. From germline, CDR1 is LNHDA and CDR2 SQIVND (reference sequence). DNA of the CDR3: TGTGCCAGTAAGCCCCTATACAATGAGCAGTTCTTC. Amino acids: CASKPLYNEQFF.